Below are 32 T cell receptor beta chains sequenced from a single sample in a study of tumor-infiltrating lymphocytes in primary liver carcinoma. Alongside blood RNA obtained from unsorted whole blood, germline DNA was also extracted. Priming with a constant-region primer yielded TCR beta cDNA from 400 to 500 ng total RNA. Researchers made the TCR beta libraries by running three nested multiplex PCR rounds with slightly modified ARM-PCR. Researchers ran the first two PCR rounds for ten to eleven cycles each with TRBV1-TRBV30 forward primers and a C-beta reverse primer. TCRdb called the multiplex PCR reads again in MiXCR, with one record for every CDR3 protein. The profile shows 180,000 or so distinct CDR3 sequences, over 50% of them singletons. Specimen: peripheral blood. The receptors come from a man aged 40-49 years with primary liver carcinoma and hepatitis B virus infection.

V gene TRBV10-3 combines with J gene TRBJ2-1; D possibly corresponds to TRBD2 (6 bases). This CDR3 spans 13 amino acids. V was cut by 6 bases and J by 0 bases, with 6 bases left in between. The germline V gene has CDR1 ENHRY and CDR2 SYGVKD. The CDR3 DNA reads as TGTGCCATCAGGGACTACTCCTACAATGAGCAGTTCTTC. Protein: CAIRDYSYNEQFF.

As for this clonotype: The junction does not match germline at one end; this may be a read error. V gene TRBV11-2 combines with J gene TRBJ1-1; D unresolved. The CDR3 is 14 amino acids. Per germline, CDR1 SGHAT and CDR2 FQNNGV. CDR3 in amino acids: CASSLERGGTETFF. The CDR3 DNA sequence: TGTGCCAGCAGCTTAGAGAGAGGTGGCACTGAAACTTTCTTT.

As for this clonotype: A read error may account for a junction end that differs from germline. The DNA for the CDR3 is TGTACCAGCAGCTTAGATAATGAGCAGTTCTTC. Translating it yields CTSSLDNEQFF. V and J are TRBV11-2 and TRBJ2-1; D is ambiguous. The CDR3 loop spans 11 amino acids. Germline-derived CDR1 and CDR2 are SGHAT and FQNNGV. Full variable domain (missing parts from reference TRBV11-2 and TRBJ2-1): EAGVAQSPRYKIIEKRQSVAFWCNPISGHATLYWYQQILGQGPKLLIQFQNNGVVDDSQLPKDRFSAERLKGVDSTLKIQPAKLEDSAVYLCTSSLDNEQFFGPGTRLTVL.

This clonotype was detected ten times or more. J is TRBJ2-7 and V is TRBV29-1; possible D gene TRBD1, 5 bases. Germline assignment: CDR1 SQVTM and CDR2 ANQGSEA. The CDR3 totals 11 residues. V shed 6 bases and J shed 5 bases, with 11 bases lying between them. The chain's CDR3 is CSVRQRNEQYF. CDR3 bases: TGCAGCGTGCGACAGAGGAACGAGCAGTACTTC.

As to this clonotype: A much more abundant neighbour one base away suggests this may be a read error. The rearrangement uses TRBV7-9 and TRBJ2-1; 12 positions agree with TRBD2. Germline CDR1 SEHNR, CDR2 FQNEAQ (reference sequence). The CDR3 runs 16 residues. The CDR3 region is CANSLWGLAGYNEQFF. The CDR3 DNA sequence: TGTGCCAACAGCTTATGGGGACTAGCGGGTTACAATGAGCAGTTCTTC.

This clonotype was detected many times. The chain links TRBV11-2 to TRBJ2-7; 7 bases map to TRBD2. The CDR3 length is 15 residues. The V gene's germline CDR1 is SGHAT and CDR2 FQNNGV. V dropped 1 base and J dropped 2; count of bases not matched to a gene: 5. The DNA of the CDR3 is TGTGCCAGCAGCTTAGCGGGAGGACAAACCTACGAGCAGTACTTC. Translating it yields CASSLAGGQTYEQYF.

Details on this clonotype: A clone one base away is much larger, so this may be a read error. The chain recombines TRBV11-2 with TRBJ2-3; D possibly corresponds to TRBD2 (7 bases). This CDR3 has 15 residues. The germline V gene has CDR1 SGHAT and CDR2 FQNNGV. CDR3 bases: TGTGCCAGCAGCTTCACTGGCGGGGGCACAGATGCGCAGTATTTT. Its translation is CASSFTGGGTDAQYF. Using reference TRBV11-2 and TRBJ2-3 for the parts outside the CDR3, the full variable domain is EAGVAQSPRYKIIEKRQSVAFWCNPISGHATLYWYQQILGQGPKLLIQFQNNGVVDDSQLPKDRFSAERLKGVDSTLKIQPAKLEDSAVYLCASSFTGGGTDAQYFGPGTRLTVL.

This clonotype was observed at least ten times. V gene TRBV11-3 combines with J gene TRBJ2-7; D gene uncertain. V was clipped by 2 bases and J by 2 bases, with 7 bases between them. CDR3 length: 13 amino acids. Germline V gene sequence: CDR1 SGHNT, CDR2 YENEEA. The CDR3, as DNA: TGTGCCAGCAGCTTACACGGAACCTACGAGCAGTACTTC. Its protein is CASSLHGTYEQYF.

The sample holds many counts of this clonotype. One end of the junction does not line up with germline, which may come from a read error. Here the CDR3 DNA reads TGTGCCAGCAGCGAAGGGGGGGGAGGAGAGACCCAGTACTTC. Translated, it gives CASSEGGGGETQYF. This chain joins TRBV6-1 and TRBJ2-5; D perhaps matches TRBD2 (7 bases). This CDR3 contains 14 residues. Germline V CDR1 and CDR2: MNHNS, SASEGT.

The genes are TRBV4-2 and TRBJ1-2; no clear D gene. From germline, CDR1 is LGHNA and CDR2 YNFKEQ. Trimming removed 3 bases at V and 4 bases at J, with 3 bases between. The CDR3 consists of 11 residues. The CDR3 reads CASSHGYGYTF. The CDR3 coding sequence is TGTGCCAGCAGCCACGGCTATGGCTACACCTTC.

To note about this clonotype: One end of the junction is discordant with germline, which a read error may explain. This rearrangement joins TRBV11-2 to TRBJ2-2, with 12 bases fitting TRBD1. The CDR3 is 16 amino acids. CDR1 and CDR2 (germline): SGHAT, FQNNGV. CDR3 nucleotides: TGTGTCAGCTGCCCGGGACAGGGGGCAAGGGGCGGGGAGCTGTTTTTT. Translation: CVSCPGQGARGGELFF.

A remark on this clonotype: One junction end does not reproduce the germline sequence, and a read error may be involved. The chain uses TRBV11-2 and TRBJ2-7; TRBD2 might be the D (5 bases). The CDR3 sequence is 14 residues long. The germline gives CDR1 SGHAT, CDR2 FQNNGV. As DNA, the CDR3 is TGTGCCAGCACCTTACGGGCCGGGAACCACGAGCAGTACTTC. Protein sequence: CASTLRAGNHEQYF.

The chain joins TRBV29-1 to TRBJ2-3; 13 bases map to TRBD2. The junction had 8 bases not matched to a gene; V was cut back by 6 bases and J by 5 bases. CDR1 is SQVTM, CDR2 ANQGSEA, per germline. The CDR3 covers 15 residues. This CDR3 is CSVPVGLAGIDTQYF. CDR3 in DNA: TGCAGCGTCCCAGTGGGACTAGCGGGAATAGATACGCAGTATTTT.

About this clonotype itself: This may stem from a read error, because a much larger clone lies one nucleotide away. The chain joins TRBV6-5 to TRBJ2-1; D unclear. This CDR3 is 14 amino acids long. CDR1 and CDR2 from the germline V gene are MNHEY and SVGAGI. This chain's CDR3 is CASGQRESYNEPFF. The CDR3 DNA reads as TGTGCCAGCGGGCAGAGAGAATCCTACAATGAGCCGTTCTTC.

This clonotype was observed a handful of times. The chain joins TRBV7-9 to TRBJ1-5; TRBD1 might be the D (5 bases). This CDR3 has 13 residues. Germline V gene sequence: CDR1 SEHNR, CDR2 FQNEAQ (reference sequence). Trimming shortened V by 5 bases and J by 3 bases, and 8 bases separated the two germline ends. DNA of the CDR3: TGTGCCAGCAGCCAGGACAACAATCAGCCCCAGCATTTT. Amino acid sequence: CASSQDNNQPQHF. The full variable domain, in which reference TRBV7-9 and TRBJ1-5 provide the parts outside the CDR3, is DTGVSQNPRHKITKRGQNVTFRCDPISEHNRLYWYRQTLGQGPEFLTYFQNEAQLEKSRLLSDRFSAERPKGSFSTLEIQRTEQGDSAMYLCASSQDNNQPQHFGDGTRLSIL.

This rearrangement joins TRBV11-2 to TRBJ2-7; D might be TRBD1 (5 bases). The V and J ends lost 5 bases and 2 bases respectively, with 10 bases between them. This CDR3 has 13 residues. Germline V gene sequence: CDR1 SGHAT, CDR2 FQNNGV. The chain's CDR3 is CASSRGGTYEQYF. CDR3 nucleotides: TGTGCCAGCAGCAGGGGTGGTACCTACGAGCAGTACTTC.

The chain links TRBV28 to TRBJ2-7; 14 positions agree with TRBD2. The CDR3 runs to 15 residues. The germline V gene has CDR1 MDHEN and CDR2 SYDVKM. V gave up 6 bases and J gave up 5 bases; unmatched junction bases: 6. CDR3 nucleotides: TGTGCCAGCAGAACCGGGACTAGCGGGAGAGACGAGCAGTACTTC. It translates to CASRTGTSGRDEQYF.

A remark on this clonotype: Its ends do not fully match the called genes, so a read error is possible. This chain uses TRBV6-5 with TRBJ2-7; D perhaps matches TRBD2 (6 bases). Germline values: CDR1 MNHEY, CDR2 SVGAGI. This CDR3 has 17 residues. CDR3 bases: TGTGTCAGCAGTTACTCGGGGGTGGAGGCGCAGTCCTACGAGCAGTACTTC. This sequence encodes CVSSYSGVEAQSYEQYF.

Of note for this clonotype: A read error is possible here, since a much larger clone lies one base away. This chain joins TRBV29-1 and TRBJ2-1, with a possible D match to TRBD2 (6 bases). The V end was cut by 7 bases, the J end by 4 bases, with 11 bases between. The CDR3 is made up of 12 amino acids. Germline CDR1 reads SQVTM; CDR2 reads ANQGSEA. CDR3 sequence: CSASESYNEQFF. The CDR3 DNA sequence: TGCAGCGCTAGCGAGAGTTACAATGAGCAGTTCTTC.

The V gene is TRBV10-1, the J gene TRBJ1-2; D remains unclear. Trimming pared 4 bases from V and 4 bases from J, leaving 13 bases between. The CDR3 has 14 residues. From germline, CDR1 is WNHNN and CDR2 SYGVQD (reference sequence). The CDR3: CASSANLEGYGYTF. The CDR3 DNA reads as TGCGCCAGCAGTGCCAACCTGGAAGGCTATGGCTACACCTTC.

V usage is TRBV29-1 and J usage is TRBJ2-7; a possible D gene is TRBD2 (5 bases). CDR3 size: 12 residues. Trimming took off 1 base at V and 6 bases at J, with 10 bases between the two ends. The germline V gene encodes CDR1 SQVTM and CDR2 ANQGSEA. This CDR3 reads CSVEVREREQYF. The DNA of the CDR3 is TGCAGCGTTGAAGTGAGGGAGCGCGAGCAGTACTTC.

Of note for this clonotype: The CDR3 does not close with the conserved phenylalanine or tryptophan, likely indicating a read error. V usage is TRBV29-1 and J usage is TRBJ1-5; TRBD1 might be the D (5 bases). CDR3 length: 14 residues. In germline, CDR1 is SQVTM, CDR2 ANQGSEA. The V gene lost 4 bases and the J gene lost 1 base, with 11 bases spanning the gap. Written as DNA, the CDR3 is TGCAGCGTTGTTCTGGGGGACAGCAATCAGCCCCAGCATTCT. Encoded protein: CSVVLGDSNQPQHS.

The chain joins TRBV28 to TRBJ1-5, with 7 bases identical to TRBD1. Germline CDR1 MDHEN, CDR2 SYDVKM. After removal of 6 bases from V and 5 bases from J, the junction contained 7 bases not matched to a gene. There are 14 residues in the CDR3. Here the CDR3 reads CASRDRWGYQPQHF. CDR3 nucleotide sequence: TGTGCCAGCAGGGACAGGTGGGGATATCAGCCCCAGCATTTT.

The V and J genes are TRBV28 and TRBJ1-1, with 8 bases identical to TRBD1. Germline CDR1 and CDR2: MDHEN and SYDVKM. CDR3 length equals 14 residues. The V segment lost 6 bases and the J segment 4 bases; nucleotides outside the gene matches: 7. This CDR3 is CASRGQGAVTEAFF. As DNA, the CDR3 is TGTGCCAGCAGGGGGCAGGGGGCAGTCACTGAAGCTTTCTTT.

This clonotype was counted between two and nine times. Here the CDR3 DNA reads TGTGCCAGCAGTTTCGGGCCCTACTATGGCTACACCTTC. Translated: CASSFGPYYGYTF. This chain joins TRBV6-5 and TRBJ1-2; D ambiguous. CDR3 length equals 13 residues. Trimming removed 4 bases from V and 3 bases from J, with 9 bases in between. Germline V lookup: CDR1 MNHEY, CDR2 SVGAGI.

The CDR3 reads CASKNSGRDEQFF. Written as DNA, the CDR3 is TGTGCCAGCAAGAATAGCGGGAGGGATGAGCAGTTCTTC. This sequence joins TRBV6-1 and TRBJ2-1, with 11 bases identical to TRBD2. Trimming took 7 bases from V and 8 from J; bases not matched to a gene: 4. The CDR3 has 13 amino acids. Germline loops: CDR1 MNHNS, CDR2 SASEGT.

As concerns this clonotype: The junction does not match germline at one end; this may be a read error. The chain uses TRBV6-6 and TRBJ2-3; possible D gene TRBD2, 5 bases. CDR1 MNHNY and CDR2 SVGAGI come from the germline V gene (reference sequence). This CDR3 contains 14 residues. This chain's CDR3 is CAGSFLAGIDTRYF. CDR3 nucleotide sequence: TGTGCCGGCAGTTTCCTAGCAGGAATAGATACGCGGTATTTT.

A word on this clonotype: The junction shows a germline mismatch at one end, possibly a read error. The chain joins TRBV6-5 to TRBJ2-7; D may be TRBD1 (5 bases). Germline V lookup: CDR1 MNHEY, CDR2 SVGAGI. The CDR3 is made up of 14 amino acids. This CDR3 reads CASSYGAGPYERYF. In DNA form, the CDR3 reads TGTGCCAGCAGTTACGGGGCAGGCCCCTACGAGCGGTACTTC.

Regarding this clonotype: Given a much more abundant clone one base away, this may be a read error. The chain combines TRBV11-2 with TRBJ2-2; 15 bases fit TRBD2. Germline V gene sequence: CDR1 SGHAT, CDR2 FQNNGV. This CDR3 region has 19 residues. With V trimmed by 2 bases and J by 7 bases, 11 bases remained unmatched. Here the CDR3 DNA reads TGTGCCAGCAGCTTACTATCTGGACTAGCGGGAGGGCAGCACGGGGAGCTGTTTTTT. This codes for CASSLLSGLAGGQHGELFF.

Turning to this clonotype: A much larger clone is a single base away; this may be a read error. CDR3 region: CASSLQARAYNEQFF. The DNA for the CDR3 is TGTGCCAGCAGCTTACAAGCGAGAGCCTACAATGAGCAGTTCTTC. This chain joins TRBV11-3 and TRBJ2-1, with D uncertain. Germline CDR1 SGHNT, CDR2 YENEEA. CDR3 size: 15 residues. Trimming took 2 bases from V and 2 from J, leaving 10 bases between them.

This clonotype has only a few counts. The chain couples TRBV7-8 to TRBJ2-1, with D uncertain. Germline assignment: CDR1 SGHVS and CDR2 FQNEAQ. Trimming took 5 bases from V and 8 from J, leaving 13 bases between them. The CDR3 is 13 residues long. This chain's CDR3 is CASSTSRTDEQFF. In DNA form, the CDR3 reads TGTGCCAGCAGCACATCTAGAACCGATGAGCAGTTCTTC.

The genes are TRBV5-1 and TRBJ2-1; the match to TRBD2 covers 8 bases. Looked up from germline, CDR1 is SGHRS and CDR2 is YFSETQ. CDR3 length: 14 residues. V shed 6 bases, J shed 1 base, and the junction held 3 bases outside the gene matches. CDR3 nucleotides: TGCGCCAGCACGGGGGGGGCTTCCTACAATGAGCAGTTCTTC. Amino acid sequence: CASTGGASYNEQFF.